The clone carrying this T cell receptor (beta chain) was counted between two and nine times. This sample stems from a study of T cells in Graves' hyperthyroidism and ophthalmopathy. RNA transcripts yielded amplified TCR beta CDR3 regions. HTBI primers drove first-round RT-PCR of the TCR CDR3. Using its own MiXCR run on the multiplex PCR reads, TCRdb lists one record per CDR3 protein. The sample has 480,000 or so distinct CDR3 sequences, around an eighth seen once. The CDR3 consists of 14 residues. From germline, CDR1 is MNHNS and CDR2 SASEGT. With 6 bases clipped from V and 5 bases from J, the junction kept 4 bases outside the gene matches.

The specimen was blood. The rearrangement uses TRBV6-1 and TRBJ2-3; 11 nucleotides agree with TRBD1. The TCR comes from a woman under 30 with Graves' hyperthyroidism. In nucleotides, the CDR3 is TGTGCCAGCAGCGGGACAGGGGGGTTAGATACGCAGTATTTT. Protein product: CASSGTGGLDTQYF.